This T cell receptor (beta chain) was profiled in a study of T cells in Graves' hyperthyroidism and ophthalmopathy. There are 15 residues in the CDR3. Trimming took off 4 bases at V and 7 bases at J, with 14 bases between the two ends. Germline V lookup: CDR1 LGHNA, CDR2 YSLEER. Study outcomes and limitations: Most thyroid clonotypes expanded above 0.001 appeared in blood too.

Absence of ophthalmopathy progression within 18 months defined stable Graves' hyperthyroidism. The hyperthyroidism was newly diagnosed and had lasted under 2 months; the patients were aged 18 to 65. This clonotype occurred a few times. Its antigen is not identified. RNA transcripts yielded amplified TCR beta CDR3 regions. HTBI primers were the set used in a first-round RT-PCR of the TCR CDR3. One entry per CDR3 protein results from TCRdb running MiXCR on the multiplex PCR reads. The sample yields about 740,000 distinct CDR3 sequences, approximately 15% seen once. This TCR came from a young woman with Graves' hyperthyroidism. The sample comprised blood. V gene TRBV4-3 combines with J gene TRBJ1-6; no reliable D call. CDR3 coding DNA: TGCGCCAGCAGCCCGAGAGACGCGAGAAATTCACCCCTCCACTTT. Translated, it gives CASSPRDARNSPLHF.